These 30 T cell receptor beta chains originate from one sample sequenced in a study of cytomegalovirus exposure and HLA in healthy donors. Primers included in the PCR were 60 Vbeta and 13 Jbeta primers. Data came from immunoSEQ multiplex PCR; TCRdb stores just in-frame clones and leaves some out. The sample holds under 150,000 clones, around 10% seen once. Sequencing used PBMCs. The receptor set was obtained from a man aged 25 to 40 in good health and CMV-seronegative.

This clone came up a few times. V is TRBV6-6 and J is TRBJ2-7, with 7 bases lining up with TRBD2. Germline V lookup: CDR1 MNHNY, CDR2 SVGAGI (reference sequence). The CDR3 sequence is 14 residues long. Trimming took 5 bases from V and 6 from J; bases not matched to a gene: 10. The CDR3 loop reads CASSGRVQRSEQYF. The CDR3 DNA follows: TGTGCCAGCAGTGGGAGGGTTCAGAGGTCCGAGCAGTACTTC.

V and J are TRBV30 and TRBJ1-4; 7 nucleotides match TRBD1. The CDR3 contains 15 residues. Germline V gene lookup returns CDR1 GTSNPN and CDR2 SVGIG (reference sequence). The V segment lost 3 bases and the J segment 3 bases; nucleotides outside the gene matches: 7. CDR3 nucleotides: TGTGCCTGGAGCCTCGCAGGGGGGTCTAATGAAAAACTGTTTTTT. This codes for CAWSLAGGSNEKLFF.

This chain links TRBV9 with TRBJ2-3, with D hard to call. The CDR3 loop spans 13 amino acids. Trimming stripped 6 bases from V and 4 bases from J, with 12 bases between. Germline V lookup: CDR1 SGDLS, CDR2 YYNGEE. The CDR3 DNA reads TGTGCCAGCACCTCATTCACGGCAGATACGCAGTATTTT. Its protein is CASTSFTADTQYF.

A few counts support this clone. The chain couples TRBV7-2 to TRBJ1-1; no reliable D call. CDR3 length: 14 amino acids. With 1 base removed from V and 4 bases from J, the gap between germline ends came to 10 bases. CDR1 SGHTA and CDR2 FQGNSA come from the germline V gene. CDR3 sequence: CASSLGRKATEAFF. In DNA form, the CDR3 reads TGTGCCAGCAGCTTAGGGAGGAAAGCCACTGAAGCTTTCTTT.

The CDR3 DNA reads as TGTGCCAGCAGGAAATCGTTAAGTTTGAGGGAGCAGTACTTC. Amino acids: CASRKSLSLREQYF. The V call is TRBV6-5, the J call TRBJ2-7; D is unclear. Germline V gene data show CDR1 as MNHEY and CDR2 as SVGAGI. This CDR3 has 14 amino acids. Trimming took 6 bases from V and 7 from J, leaving 19 bases between them.

The table lists this clone with a few counts. This sequence joins TRBV6-4 and TRBJ2-6, with D hard to call. V lost 2 bases and J 0 bases, leaving 5 bases between the germline ends. The CDR3 is 15 residues long. Per germline, CDR1 MRHNA and CDR2 SNTAGT. This CDR3 reads CASSDAASGANVLTF. CDR3 bases: TGTGCCAGCAGTGACGCGGCCTCTGGGGCCAACGTCCTGACTTTC.

The rearrangement joins TRBV9 to TRBJ2-6, with 9 bases aligning to TRBD1. The germline V gene encodes CDR1 SGDLS and CDR2 YYNGEE. The J segment lost 2 bases and the V segment lost 2 bases, leaving 8 bases of the junction unmatched. The CDR3 has 18 amino acids. The CDR3: CASSVAARTGAGANVLTF. The CDR3 DNA follows: TGTGCCAGCAGCGTTGCTGCAAGGACAGGGGCTGGGGCCAACGTCCTGACTTTC.

The J gene is TRBJ2-7, the V gene TRBV14; D is undetermined. From germline, CDR1 is SGHDN and CDR2 FVKESK. The CDR3 loop spans 15 amino acids. V dropped 0 bases and J dropped 4 bases, with 13 bases sitting between them. The chain's CDR3 is CASSQDLHRSYEQYF. DNA for the CDR3: TGTGCCAGCAGCCAAGATCTTCACAGATCTTACGAGCAGTACTTC.

This clone was observed a handful of times. The genes are TRBV10-3 and TRBJ2-6; possible D gene TRBD2, 6 bases. Trimming stripped 4 bases from V and 5 bases from J, with 9 bases between. CDR1 and CDR2 from the germline V gene are ENHRY and SYGVKD. This CDR3 region has 14 residues. The CDR3 bases are TGTGCCATCAGTGTCGGGGGTAGGGCCAACGTCCTGACTTTC. As protein: CAISVGGRANVLTF.

The rearrangement joins TRBV19 to TRBJ2-7, with 11 bases matching TRBD1. Trimming removed 5 bases from V and 1 base from J; junction bases left unmatched: 4. The germline gives CDR1 LNHDA, CDR2 SQIVND (reference sequence). The CDR3 sequence is 15 residues long. The CDR3 sequence: CASSSGTGGSYEQYF. The CDR3 coding sequence is TGTGCCAGTAGTTCCGGGACAGGGGGTTCCTACGAGCAGTACTTC.

This clone showed up just a few times. J is TRBJ2-2 and V is TRBV5-4, with D tentatively TRBD1 (6 bases). CDR3 size: 13 residues. Germline CDR1 reads SGHNT; CDR2 reads YYREEE (reference sequence). Trimming took off 5 bases at V and 8 bases at J, with 13 bases between the two ends. The DNA for the CDR3 is TGTGCCAGCAGACGTCTGGGGGCAGGGGAGCTGTTTTTT. Translated: CASRRLGAGELFF.

This clone turned up a few times. The chain carries TRBV5-1 and TRBJ2-1; the D gene is possibly TRBD2 (5 bases). Trimming pared 3 bases from V and 10 bases from J, leaving 8 bases between. The CDR3 has 11 residues. Germline assignment: CDR1 SGHRS and CDR2 YFSETQ. The CDR3 nucleotides are TGCGCCAGCAGCTACGCTAGCGAGCAGTTCTTC. Its protein product is CASSYASEQFF.

DNA for the CDR3: TGTGCCAGCAGCCAGGGCGATAGCGGGCGGAATGAGCAGTTCTTC. This translates into CASSQGDSGRNEQFF. The rearrangement uses TRBV7-9 and TRBJ2-1; 7 bases match TRBD2. The junction had 11 bases not matched to a gene; V was cut back by 5 bases and J by 7 bases. Germline-derived CDR1 and CDR2 are SEHNR and FQNEAQ (reference sequence). The CDR3 consists of 15 residues. Supplemented by reference TRBV7-9 and TRBJ2-1, the full variable domain reads DTGVSQNPRHKITKRGQNVTFRCDPISEHNRLYWYRQTLGQGPEFLTYFQNEAQLEKSRLLSDRFSAERPKGSFSTLEIQRTEQGDSAMYLCASSQGDSGRNEQFFGPGTRLTVL.

This clone was observed a handful of times. The chain carries TRBV11-3 and TRBJ2-1; possibly TRBD1 for D (6 bases). Germline values: CDR1 SGHNT, CDR2 YENEEA. The CDR3 is 15 residues long. The germline V and J ends were trimmed by 1 base and 8 bases, with 15 bases remaining between them. The CDR3 DNA is TGTGCCAGCAGCTTAGTCGTAAAAGGGGGACATGAGCAGTTCTTC. It codes for CASSLVVKGGHEQFF. Full variable domain (remainder filled in from reference TRBV11-3 and TRBJ2-1): EAGVVQSPRYKIIEKKQPVAFWCNPISGHNTLYWYLQNLGQGPELLIRYENEEAVDDSQLPKDRFSAERLKGVDSTLKIQPAELGDSAVYLCASSLVVKGGHEQFFGPGTRLTVL.

There are a few counts of this clone. V and J are TRBV9 and TRBJ2-3; TRBD1 aligns across 7 bases. The CDR3 has 13 amino acids. Germline V gives CDR1 SGDLS, CDR2 YYNGEE. V shed 1 base and J 7 bases; nucleotides not matched to a gene: 3. The CDR3 region is CASSVSGGYTQYF. The CDR3 DNA follows: TGTGCCAGCAGCGTATCAGGGGGATATACGCAGTATTTT.

This clone was observed a handful of times. This rearrangement joins TRBV19 to TRBJ2-7; 12 positions agree with TRBD1. Per germline, CDR1 LNHDA and CDR2 SQIVND (reference sequence). V shed 5 bases and J 4 bases; nucleotides not matched to a gene: 12. The CDR3 runs 17 residues. The CDR3 loop is CASSVPGTGGGKYEQYF. CDR3 coding DNA: TGTGCCAGTAGTGTCCCCGGGACAGGGGGCGGAAAGTACGAGCAGTACTTC.

The rearrangement uses TRBV29-1 and TRBJ1-1; TRBD1 might be the D (5 bases). The CDR3 runs 14 residues. Germline V lookup: CDR1 SQVTM, CDR2 ANQGSEA. V was pared by 5 bases and J by 1 base, with 14 bases between. The CDR3 sequence: CSVSMADKNTEAFF. The CDR3 DNA reads TGCAGCGTTTCAATGGCGGACAAGAACACTGAAGCTTTCTTT.

This chain joins TRBV4-3 and TRBJ1-6; 7 positions match TRBD1. CDR3 size: 14 residues. Germline loops: CDR1 LGHNA, CDR2 YSLEER. The trim removed 5 bases at V and 10 bases at J, leaving 8 bases unmatched. The CDR3 DNA is TGCGCCAGCAGCAACACAGGGGTAGGCTCACCCCTCCACTTT. It is translated as CASSNTGVGSPLHF.

V is TRBV6-5 and J is TRBJ1-4; D call uncertain. CDR1 is MNHEY, CDR2 SVGAGI, per germline. Trimming cost V 9 bases and J 4 bases, with 12 bases left between them. CDR3 length: 13 residues. This chain's CDR3 is CARINGDNEKLFF. CDR3 nucleotide sequence: TGTGCCAGGATAAACGGGGATAATGAAAAACTGTTTTTT.

There are a few counts of this clone. The CDR3 is CASSCWTSGRVRESYEQYF. The CDR3 DNA reads as TGTGCCAGCAGCTGCTGGACTAGCGGGAGGGTCCGGGAGTCCTACGAGCAGTACTTC. V gene TRBV9 combines with J gene TRBJ2-7; 15 nucleotides align to TRBD2. Germline CDR1 and CDR2: SGDLS and YYNGEE. The CDR3 spans 19 residues. The trim removed 4 bases at V and 1 base at J, leaving 12 bases unmatched. Complete variable domain (other parts from reference TRBV9 and TRBJ2-7): DSGVTQTPKHLITATGQRVTLRCSPRSGDLSVYWYQQSLDQGLQFLIQYYNGEERAKGNILERFSAQQFPDLHSELNLSSLELGDSALYFCASSCWTSGRVRESYEQYFGPGTRLTVT.

CDR3 loop: CASSPRGSNEKLFF. The CDR3 coding sequence is TGTGCCAGTAGTCCCCGAGGGTCTAATGAAAAACTGTTTTTT. The V gene is TRBV19, the J gene TRBJ1-4; D is unclear. The germline V gene encodes CDR1 LNHDA and CDR2 SQIVND (reference sequence). The CDR3 is made up of 14 amino acids. Trimming stripped 5 bases from V and 3 bases from J, with 10 bases between.

V is TRBV27 and J is TRBJ1-2, with 8 bases matching TRBD1. Germline CDR1 reads MNHEY; CDR2 reads SMNVEV (reference sequence). The V segment lost 1 base and the J segment 6 bases; nucleotides outside the gene matches: 10. This CDR3 spans 16 amino acids. The CDR3 spells CASSLLQGDAGHGYTF. The DNA for the CDR3 is TGTGCCAGCAGTTTATTACAGGGGGACGCCGGCCATGGCTACACCTTC.

The rearrangement links TRBV9 to TRBJ2-3, with D maybe TRBD2 (6 bases). The germline gives CDR1 SGDLS, CDR2 YYNGEE. Trimming left V 4 bases short and J 3 bases short, with 18 bases between. The CDR3 is made up of 16 amino acids. The CDR3 loop reads CASSRPAGKWTDTQYF. The CDR3 DNA reads as TGTGCCAGCAGCCGACCCGCGGGGAAGTGGACAGATACGCAGTATTTT.

A remark on this clone: A read error may produce the germline difference seen at one junction end. The rearrangement links TRBV7-7 to TRBJ1-1; maybe TRBD1 (5 bases). Germline CDR1 and CDR2: SSHAT and FNYEAQ (reference sequence). The CDR3 sequence is 13 residues long. The CDR3 region is CASSRDRNTEAFF. Here the CDR3 DNA reads TGTGCTAGCAGCCGAGACAGGAACACTGAAGCTTTCTTT.

This clone was counted a few times. The V call is TRBV2, the J call TRBJ1-1; D gene ambiguous. From germline, CDR1 is SNHLY and CDR2 FYNNEI. V was cut by 3 bases and J by 0 bases, with 8 bases left in between. This CDR3 comprises 14 residues. CDR3 sequence reads: CASSDYSLNTEAFF. The CDR3 coding sequence is TGTGCCAGCAGTGATTACAGCTTGAACACTGAAGCTTTCTTT.

This clone has only a few counts. V and J are TRBV7-2 and TRBJ1-5; D not certain. The V and J ends lost 1 base and 3 bases respectively, with 4 bases between them. The CDR3 has 13 amino acids. From germline, CDR1 is SGHTA and CDR2 FQGNSA. CDR3 in DNA: TGTGCCAGCAGCTTAGACACCAATCAGCCCCAGCATTTT. Translating it yields CASSLDTNQPQHF.

In its sample, this clone was seen a few times. The V call is TRBV6-4, the J call TRBJ1-5; TRBD1 might be the D (6 bases). The CDR3 sequence is 15 residues long. Germline assignment: CDR1 MRHNA and CDR2 SNTAGT. V dropped 4 bases and J dropped 10 bases, with 20 bases sitting between them. CDR3 loop: CASSAVAGELQPQHF. The CDR3 DNA follows: TGTGCCAGCAGTGCGGTGGCAGGGGAATTGCAACCCCAGCATTTT.

This clone was observed a few times. The rearrangement uses TRBV5-1 and TRBJ1-1; the match to TRBD1 covers 9 bases. This CDR3 has 15 amino acids. Trimming removed 2 bases from V and 1 base from J; junction bases left unmatched: 3. CDR1 and CDR2 (germline): SGHRS, YFSETQ. In DNA, the CDR3 is TGCGCCAGCAGCTTAGGACAGGGGACGAACACTGAAGCTTTCTTT. Its protein is CASSLGQGTNTEAFF.

This clone has a handful of counts. V and J are TRBV6-5 and TRBJ1-3; 7 positions match TRBD1. V shed 6 bases and J 5 bases; nucleotides not matched to a gene: 7. Germline values: CDR1 MNHEY, CDR2 SVGAGI. This CDR3 has 14 amino acids. CDR3: CASSPVGGRNTIYF. CDR3 in DNA: TGTGCCAGCAGCCCTGTAGGGGGCAGAAACACCATATATTTT.

This clone was observed a handful of times. The chain links TRBV5-4 to TRBJ2-5; D possibly corresponds to TRBD2 (7 bases). V lost 3 bases and J 0 bases, leaving 9 bases between the germline ends. The CDR3 runs 14 residues. Germline loops: CDR1 SGHNT, CDR2 YYREEE (reference sequence). The CDR3 sequence is CASSSGGHQETQYF. CDR3 coding DNA: TGTGCCAGCAGCTCCGGGGGGCACCAAGAGACCCAGTACTTC.